This T cell receptor beta chain was recovered during a study of OX40 agonist ivuxolimab in advanced cancers. Study at large: Patients were dosed intravenously with ivuxolimab at 0.01 to 10 mg/kg every 2 weeks. Points from the study as a whole: Expanded clones belonging to CD8+ T cells outnumbered, on average, those of CD4+.

The table lists this clone with a few counts. Its specificity is not known. Clones were read by immunoSEQ multiplex PCR, and TCRdb kept only the in-frame ones, dropping some. The sample has roughly 5,300 clones, 50% to 70% seen once; the top ten hold around half. V lost 5 bases and J 1 base, leaving 6 bases between the germline ends. Per germline, CDR1 SGHKS and CDR2 YYEKEE (reference sequence). This CDR3 spans 13 amino acids. Sequencing used CD4+ or CD8+ T cells sorted from blood, obtained in a trial of the OX40 agonist ivuxolimab. The chain combines TRBV5-5 with TRBJ2-2, with D tentatively TRBD2 (5 bases). The receptor's source is an adult with an advanced solid tumor such as melanoma, head and neck, liver or kidney cancer. CDR3 loop: CASRLGNTGELFF. As DNA, the CDR3 is TGTGCCAGCAGACTAGGGAACACCGGGGAGCTGTTTTTT.